Following are 25 T cell receptor beta chains from one sample sequenced in a study of T cell repertoires in cytomegalovirus infection. No antigens are known for them. TCRdb redid the calling of the reads with MiXCR, one entry per CDR3 protein. The sample consists of about 890,000 distinct CDR3 sequences, 31% of them appearing once. The source was cultured CD8+ T cells from PBMCs, collected from culture after CMV antigen stimulation. The receptors stem from a human donor in good health (CMV status not recorded). Some clones in this sample may be carry-over from other donors' samples.

The chain uses TRBV7-2 and TRBJ2-5; TRBD2 agrees at 12 bases. Germline-derived CDR1 and CDR2 are SGHTA and FQGNSA. V lost 1 base and J lost 7; bases outside the gene matches: 10. There are 17 residues in the CDR3. The CDR3, as DNA: TGTGCCAGCAGCTTAGTTCTAGCGGGGGGGCTTGGTTGGACCCAGTACTTC. Translated: CASSLVLAGGLGWTQYF.

This rearrangement joins TRBV7-3 to TRBJ2-1; TRBD2 might be the D (6 bases). Germline CDR1 SGHTA, CDR2 FQGTGA. The ends were cut back, 3 bases at V and 7 bases at J, with 10 bases in the middle. The CDR3 sequence is 13 residues long. The CDR3 loop reads CASSFTGTNEQFF. The CDR3 DNA follows: TGTGCCAGCAGCTTTACGGGGACTAATGAGCAGTTCTTC.

This clonotype was seen more than once but under ten times. The V call is TRBV6-2 or TRBV6-3, the J call TRBJ2-1, with TRBD2 matching 9 bases. Germline CDR1 and CDR2: MNHEY and SVGEGT. Trimming cost V 0 bases and J 0 bases; bases outside gene matches: 3. The CDR3 sequence is 17 residues long. CDR3 region: CASSYSPGLASYNEQFF. The CDR3 DNA follows: TGTGCCAGCAGTTACTCCCCGGGACTAGCCTCCTACAATGAGCAGTTCTTC.

The sample holds a few counts of this clonotype. The chain recombines TRBV6-5 with TRBJ2-5; 10 positions match TRBD1. With V trimmed by 7 bases and J by 2 bases, 7 bases remained unmatched. The germline V gene has CDR1 MNHEY and CDR2 SVGAGI. The CDR3 contains 15 residues. CDR3 region: CASIDLGQGQETQYF. The DNA of the CDR3 is TGTGCCAGCATAGACTTGGGACAGGGGCAAGAGACCCAGTACTTC.

This clonotype occurred a few times. The chain employs TRBV27 and TRBJ2-3; D call uncertain. Germline V lookup: CDR1 MNHEY, CDR2 SMNVEV (reference sequence). This CDR3 is built from 17 residues. V shed 3 bases and J shed 0 bases, with 16 bases lying between them. This CDR3 is CASSLSPGSYSTDTQYF. The CDR3, as DNA: TGTGCCAGCAGTTTGAGTCCCGGCTCATACAGCACAGATACGCAGTATTTT.

The chain is built from TRBV7-6 and TRBJ2-3; tentative D call: TRBD1 (6 bases). V shed 4 bases and J shed 6 bases, with 8 bases lying between them. Germline assignment: CDR1 SGHVS and CDR2 FNYEAQ. The CDR3 has 12 amino acids. CDR3 residues: CASSSGHDTQYF. In nucleotides, the CDR3 is TGTGCCAGCAGCTCGGGACACGATACGCAGTATTTT.

The chain uses TRBV7-3 and TRBJ2-1; 8 bases align to TRBD2. Trimming took 4 bases from V and 9 from J; bases not matched to a gene: 5. This CDR3 comprises 13 residues. The germline V gene has CDR1 SGHTA and CDR2 FQGTGA. The CDR3 region is CASSSLAGGEQFF. The CDR3 DNA reads TGTGCCAGCAGCTCCCTAGCGGGTGGTGAGCAGTTCTTC. Supplemented by reference TRBV7-3 and TRBJ2-1, the full variable domain reads GAGVSQTPSNKVTEKGKYVELRCDPISGHTALYWYRQSLGQGPEFLIYFQGTGAADDSGLPNDRFFAVRPEGSVSTLKIQRTERGDSAVYLCASSSLAGGEQFFGPGTRLTVL.

Only one count was recorded for this clonotype. This sequence joins TRBV14 and TRBJ2-5, with TRBD2 identical over 8 bases. The J segment lost 5 bases and the V segment lost 0 bases, leaving 11 bases of the junction unmatched. CDR1 is SGHDN and CDR2 is FVKESK in the germline V gene. The CDR3 is 17 residues long. The CDR3 protein is CASSQDVLAGPQETQYF. The CDR3 DNA follows: TGTGCCAGCAGCCAAGATGTGCTAGCGGGCCCACAGGAGACCCAGTACTTC.

There are a few counts of this clonotype. The CDR3 DNA follows: TGCGCCAGCAACACGGGGGAGAGCACAGATACGCAGTATTTT. Protein sequence: CASNTGESTDTQYF. V is TRBV5-1 and J is TRBJ2-3; D possibly corresponds to TRBD2 (6 bases). Germline CDR1 and CDR2: SGHRS and YFSETQ. V was trimmed by 6 bases and J by 0 bases, leaving 11 bases between them. The CDR3 sequence is 14 residues long.

The J gene is TRBJ2-1, the V gene TRBV20-1, with 12 bases aligning to TRBD2. V lost 5 bases and J lost 4; bases outside the gene matches: 3. This CDR3 region has 14 residues. Germline V gene data show CDR1 as DFQATT and CDR2 as SNEGSKA (reference sequence). The CDR3 nucleotides are TGCAGTGCTTACGGGACTAGCGGGTACAATGAGCAGTTCTTC. This sequence encodes CSAYGTSGYNEQFF.

This clonotype was counted a few times. This sequence joins TRBV5-4 and TRBJ2-7; D is possibly TRBD1 (6 bases). V was clipped by 5 bases and J by 5 bases, with 20 bases between them. The germline V gene has CDR1 SGHNT and CDR2 YYREEE (reference sequence). The CDR3 runs to 15 residues. CDR3 in amino acids: CASRVDSDALHEQYV. CDR3 nucleotide sequence: TGTGCCAGCAGGGTGGACAGCGATGCGCTCCACGAGCAGTACGTC.

As to this clonotype: A much bigger clone sits one base away, suggesting this may be a read error. The chain employs TRBV7-2 and TRBJ2-3; the match to TRBD2 covers 7 bases. The length of the CDR3 is 17 residues. Germline loops: CDR1 SGHTA, CDR2 FQGNSA. Trimming took 6 bases from V and 4 from J; bases not matched to a gene: 16. CDR3 coding DNA: TGTGCCAGCAGATCTGCCGTTTGGGGGGGGGAGGCAGATACGCAGTATTTT. Translation gives CASRSAVWGGEADTQYF. Looking up the rest from reference TRBV7-2 and TRBJ2-3 gives the full variable domain: GAGVSQSPSNKVTEKGKDVELRCDPISGHTALYWYRQSLGQGLEFLIYFQGNSAPDKSGLPSDRFSAERTGGSVSTLTIQRTQQEDSAVYLCASRSAVWGGEADTQYFGPGTRLTVL.

The V call is TRBV5-6, the J call TRBJ1-1, with 7 bases fitting TRBD1. V shed 4 bases and J 3 bases; nucleotides not matched to a gene: 12. Looked up from germline, CDR1 is SGHDT and CDR2 is YYEEEE. This CDR3 spans 16 amino acids. The CDR3 protein is CASSLSSQGVDTEAFF. The CDR3 nucleotides read TGTGCCAGCAGCCTCTCTTCCCAGGGGGTTGACACTGAAGCTTTCTTT.

This clonotype was seen a handful of times. The chain links TRBV11-3 to TRBJ2-5; 7 positions match TRBD1. Trimming removed 5 bases from V and 2 bases from J; junction bases left unmatched: 5. The CDR3 spans 14 residues. Looked up from germline, CDR1 is SGHNT and CDR2 is YENEEA. The CDR3 is CASSPARGQETQYF. DNA of the CDR3: TGTGCCAGCAGCCCTGCCAGGGGGCAAGAGACCCAGTACTTC.

This chain connects TRBV11-2 to TRBJ2-2; 9 nucleotides agree with TRBD2. The CDR3 contains 16 residues. Germline CDR1 and CDR2: SGHAT and FQNNGV. V lost 5 bases, J lost 4 bases, and 8 bases stayed unmatched. CDR3 amino acids: CASSLSPGLATGELFF. CDR3 coding DNA: TGTGCCAGCAGCCTCTCACCGGGACTAGCCACCGGGGAGCTGTTTTTT.

The V gene is TRBV7-9, the J gene TRBJ2-3; D is undetermined. In germline, CDR1 is SEHNR, CDR2 FQNEAQ (reference sequence). The CDR3 is made up of 16 amino acids. V was trimmed by 5 bases and J by 0 bases, leaving 15 bases between them. This chain's CDR3 is CASSLTEQYSTDTQYF. CDR3 sequence (DNA): TGTGCCAGCAGCCTGACCGAGCAGTATAGCACAGATACGCAGTATTTT.

The chain links TRBV15 to TRBJ1-1; TRBD1 might be the D (5 bases). The V and J ends lost 3 bases and 0 bases respectively, with 11 bases between them. Per germline, CDR1 LNHNV and CDR2 YYDKDF (reference sequence). The CDR3 length is 15 residues. As DNA, the CDR3 is TGTGCCACCAGCAGGGAGGGGAATATGAACACTGAAGCTTTCTTT. Residues: CATSREGNMNTEAFF.

The chain couples TRBV11-2 to TRBJ2-1; possible D gene TRBD2, 7 bases. Trimming removed 6 bases from V and 13 bases from J, with 19 bases in between. CDR3 length equals 13 residues. Germline V CDR1 and CDR2: SGHAT, FQNNGV. As DNA, the CDR3 is TGTGCCAGCAGTTTATCGGGGGGCTTCGGTCAGTTCTTC. It specifies CASSLSGGFGQFF.

In its sample, this clonotype was seen many times. The chain uses TRBV12-3 or TRBV12-4 and TRBJ1-2; tentative D call: TRBD1 (6 bases). Trimming stripped 7 bases from V and 7 bases from J, with 16 bases between. The CDR3 contains 13 residues. The CDR3 here is CASTFNRVLGYTF. The DNA of the CDR3 is TGTGCCAGCACTTTCAACAGGGTTCTTGGCTACACCTTC.

This clonotype was detected many times. The chain combines TRBV6-1 with TRBJ2-2, with TRBD2 matching 7 bases. CDR3 size: 13 residues. The junction had 5 bases not matched to a gene; V was cut back by 6 bases and J by 7 bases. Per germline, CDR1 MNHNS and CDR2 SASEGT. CDR3 protein: CASRTGGIGELFF. As DNA, the CDR3 is TGTGCCAGCAGGACCGGGGGGATCGGGGAGCTGTTTTTT.

Many counts were recorded for this clonotype. J is TRBJ2-7 and V is TRBV4-1; D is tentatively TRBD1 or TRBD2 (5 bases each). V was pared by 2 bases and J by 5 bases, with 16 bases between. The germline gives CDR1 MGHRA, CDR2 YSYEKL. The CDR3 is 15 amino acids. The CDR3 region is CASSQKGEGRHEQYF. CDR3 nucleotides: TGCGCCAGCAGCCAAAAAGGAGAGGGGCGTCACGAGCAGTACTTC.

The chain has TRBV4-3 and TRBJ1-4; D remains ambiguous. In germline, CDR1 is LGHNA, CDR2 YSLEER. The CDR3 runs 14 residues. The V end was cut by 4 bases, the J end by 8 bases, with 14 bases between. The CDR3 region has the DNA TGCGCCAGCAGCCCCAATAGGAAGCACGAAAAACTGTTTTTT. Protein sequence: CASSPNRKHEKLFF.

This clonotype was detected only a few times. The chain joins TRBV7-6 to TRBJ1-1; D unclear. Germline lookup yields CDR1 SGHVS and CDR2 FNYEAQ. The V end lost 4 bases, the J end lost 11 bases, and 17 bases lay between the germline ends. This CDR3 contains 13 residues. In DNA form, the CDR3 reads TGTGCCAGCAGCTCGGCCGTTTGGGGAATTGCTTTCTTT. Translation: CASSSAVWGIAFF. The full variable domain, rest sourced from reference TRBV7-6 and TRBJ1-1, is GAGVSQSPRYKVTKRGQDVALRCDPISGHVSLYWYRQALGQGPEFLTYFNYEAQQDKSGLPNDRFSAERPEGSISTLTIQRTEQRDSAMYRCASSSAVWGIAFFGQGTRLTVV.

This clonotype showed up many times. The J gene is TRBJ2-1, the V gene TRBV7-8; perhaps TRBD2 as D (6 bases). CDR3 size: 12 residues. CDR1 is SGHVS, CDR2 FQNEAQ, per germline. With 7 bases removed from V and 7 bases from J, the gap between germline ends came to 11 bases. CDR3 loop: CASTFAGNEQFF. For the CDR3, the DNA is TGTGCCAGCACCTTCGCGGGGAATGAGCAGTTCTTC.

The V call is TRBV6-5, the J call TRBJ2-5; the match to TRBD1 covers 8 bases. V was pared by 8 bases and J by 5 bases, with 7 bases of the junction left unmatched. The length of the CDR3 is 13 residues. Germline CDR1 and CDR2: MNHEY and SVGAGI. CDR3 in amino acids: CASLGQDWETQYF. For the CDR3, the DNA is TGTGCCAGCTTGGGACAGGACTGGGAGACCCAGTACTTC.